Following are 32 T cell receptor beta chains from one sample sequenced in a study of blood T cells in healthy people across ages. The authors ran a second PCR of about 6 to 11 cycles using a sample-barcoded 5' primer and a J-beta primer mix. TCRdb independently ran MiXCR on the 5' RACE reads; one entry per CDR3 protein. The sample lists nearly 800,000 distinct CDR3 sequences, 20% to 25% seen once, with approximately 3.7% in the top ten. In addition, the sample was reused for a study of T cells of mothers and their children.

Sequencing was done on a sample of blood. The receptor set was obtained from a boy younger than 18 in good health.

The table lists this clonotype with a few counts. This rearrangement joins TRBV6-1 to TRBJ1-2; D unclear. Germline loops: CDR1 MNHNS, CDR2 SASEGT. Trimming pared 4 bases from V and 5 bases from J, leaving 17 bases between. This CDR3 region has 15 residues. The DNA for the CDR3 is TGTGCCAGCAGTGCCGGGCCGGCCGGGATGTATGGCTACACCTTC. Translation: CASSAGPAGMYGYTF.

The rearrangement uses TRBV28 and TRBJ1-4; 7 nucleotides align to TRBD1. There are 12 residues in the CDR3. Germline V gene sequence: CDR1 MDHEN, CDR2 SYDVKM. V shed 5 bases, J shed 8 bases, and the junction held 2 bases outside the gene matches. The CDR3 spells CASSQTGEKLFF. DNA of the CDR3: TGTGCCAGCAGTCAGACAGGGGAAAAACTGTTTTTT.

This clonotype has a handful of counts. The chain recombines TRBV20-1 with TRBJ2-2, with TRBD2 as a possible D gene (6 bases). With 6 bases removed from V and 3 bases from J, the gap between germline ends came to 20 bases. Germline V lookup: CDR1 DFQATT, CDR2 SNEGSKA (reference sequence). The CDR3 consists of 16 residues. The CDR3 nucleotides read TGCAGTGCGCCTAAACCGGGACTCCGTGACACCGGGGAGCTGTTTTTT. It yields the protein CSAPKPGLRDTGELFF.

V usage is TRBV2 and J usage is TRBJ1-1; 7 nucleotides match TRBD1. The CDR3 is 14 amino acids. V lost 4 bases, J lost 4 bases, and 6 bases stayed unmatched. Germline loops: CDR1 SNHLY, CDR2 FYNNEI. CDR3 bases: TGTGCCAGCAGTGGTATAGGGGGCGGCACTGAAGCTTTCTTT. Protein sequence: CASSGIGGGTEAFF. The full variable domain, with the rest looked up from reference TRBV2 and TRBJ1-1, is EPEVTQTPSHQVTQMGQEVILRCVPISNHLYFYWYRQILGQKVEFLVSFYNNEISEKSEIFDDQFSVERPDGSNFTLKIRSTKLEDSAMYFCASSGIGGGTEAFFGQGTRLTVV.

This clonotype showed up just a few times. V usage is TRBV29-1 and J usage is TRBJ2-7; 11 bases agree with TRBD2. This CDR3 is built from 13 residues. The V gene end was trimmed by 6 bases and the J gene end by 3 bases; junction bases not matched to a gene: 4. The germline V gene encodes CDR1 SQVTM and CDR2 ANQGSEA. The CDR3 DNA sequence: TGCAGCGTGGTTAGCGGGAGGGGCTACGAGCAGTACTTC. It specifies CSVVSGRGYEQYF.

The V call is TRBV5-1, the J call TRBJ1-4; D unclear. This CDR3 contains 15 residues. CDR1 and CDR2 from the germline V gene are SGHRS and YFSETQ. Trimming took 6 bases from V and 0 from J, leaving 12 bases between them. Here the CDR3 DNA reads TGCGCCAGCACCTACGGGTCAGCAACTAATGAAAAACTGTTTTTT. Protein: CASTYGSATNEKLFF. Filled out from reference TRBV5-1 and TRBJ1-4, the complete variable domain reads KAGVTQTPRYLIKTRGQQVTLSCSPISGHRSVSWYQQTPGQGLQFLFEYFSETQRNKGNFPGRFSGRQFSNSRSEMNVSTLELGDSALYLCASTYGSATNEKLFFGSGTQLSVL.

The chain couples TRBV5-1 to TRBJ2-7; D remains unclear. The V end was cut by 4 bases, the J end by 2 bases, with 16 bases between. CDR3 length equals 15 residues. The V gene's germline CDR1 is SGHRS and CDR2 YFSETQ. The chain's CDR3 is CASSLGFGPTYEQYF. As DNA, the CDR3 is TGCGCCAGCAGCCTGGGATTTGGTCCAACCTACGAGCAGTACTTC.

This chain uses TRBV7-9 with TRBJ2-7; D gene ambiguous. The germline V gene has CDR1 SEHNR and CDR2 FQNEAQ (reference sequence). Deletions cut 4 bases from V and 3 bases from J, with 10 bases between. This CDR3 comprises 13 residues. The CDR3 spells CASSSPVDYEQYF. The CDR3 coding sequence is TGTGCCAGCAGCTCACCAGTGGACTACGAGCAGTACTTC.

This rearrangement joins TRBV4-3 to TRBJ1-4; D may be TRBD1 (5 bases). This CDR3 is built from 15 residues. V was clipped by 3 bases and J by 0 bases, with 8 bases between them. CDR1 is LGHNA, CDR2 YSLEER, per germline. The CDR3 DNA reads TGCGCCAGCAGCCAGGACACAGCAACTAATGAAAAACTGTTTTTT. It codes for CASSQDTATNEKLFF.

V usage is TRBV4-3 and J usage is TRBJ2-5, with 11 bases matching TRBD1. The end of the DNA fits TRBJ2-1 better, so the J call may be wrong. Germline CDR1 LGHNA, CDR2 YSLEER. The CDR3 runs to 16 residues. The CDR3 is CASSIYHGTGGNEQFF. As DNA, the CDR3 is TGCGCCAGCAGCATTTACCACGGGACAGGGGGCAATGAGCAGTTCTTC.

This clonotype was observed many times. The chain has TRBV11-1 and TRBJ2-7, with 11 bases that match TRBD1. V was pared by 2 bases and J by 2 bases, with 2 bases of the junction left unmatched. In germline, CDR1 is SGHAT, CDR2 FQDESV (reference sequence). The CDR3 extends over 15 amino acids. The CDR3 spells CASSLPGQGAYEQYF. CDR3 coding DNA: TGTGCCAGCAGCTTACCGGGACAGGGGGCCTACGAGCAGTACTTC. Filled out from reference TRBV11-1 and TRBJ2-7, the complete variable domain reads EAEVAQSPRYKITEKSQAVAFWCDPISGHATLYWYRQILGQGPELLVQFQDESVVDDSQLPKDRFSAERLKGVDSTLKIQPAELGDSAMYLCASSLPGQGAYEQYFGPGTRLTVT.

A few counts support this clonotype. CDR3 sequence reads: CASSLRGASVIQYF. The CDR3 DNA reads as TGTGCCAGCAGTTTGAGGGGGGCCTCGGTCATTCAGTACTTC. The chain is built from TRBV12-3 or TRBV12-4 and TRBJ2-4, with D tentatively TRBD1 or TRBD2 (6 bases each). Deletions cut 3 bases from V and 9 bases from J, with 15 bases between. The CDR3 loop spans 14 amino acids.

The chain couples TRBV6-5 to TRBJ2-2; TRBD1 might be the D (5 bases). V lost 6 bases, J lost 6 bases, and 11 bases lay in between. CDR1 is MNHEY, CDR2 SVGAGI, per germline. CDR3 length: 13 residues. This chain's CDR3 is CASRPTGPGELFF. The CDR3 DNA reads TGTGCCAGCAGACCCACAGGACCCGGGGAGCTGTTTTTT.

This clonotype was detected only a few times. The chain uses TRBV7-2 and TRBJ1-5; D gene ambiguous. The CDR3 length is 16 residues. V dropped 5 bases and J dropped 1 base, with 15 bases sitting between them. Germline CDR1 is SGHTA and CDR2 is FQGNSA. This chain's CDR3 is CASSPSSGKSNQPQHF. CDR3 nucleotides: TGTGCCAGCAGCCCCTCGTCGGGGAAGAGCAATCAGCCCCAGCATTTT. Based on the CDR3 plus reference TRBV7-2 and TRBJ1-5, the full variable domain is GAGVSQSPSNKVTEKGKDVELRCDPISGHTALYWYRQSLGQGLEFLIYFQGNSAPDKSGLPSDRFSAERTGGSVSTLTIQRTQQEDSAVYLCASSPSSGKSNQPQHFGDGTRLSIL.

This clonotype was recorded a few times. This chain connects TRBV6-5 to TRBJ2-5; TRBD2 agrees at 10 bases. Germline V gives CDR1 MNHEY, CDR2 SVGAGI. The CDR3 extends over 13 amino acids. V lost 7 bases, J lost 5 bases, and 4 bases stayed unmatched. CDR3 nucleotides: TGTGCCAGCAATCTAGCGGGAGTGGAGACCCAGTACTTC. It specifies CASNLAGVETQYF.

A single count supports this clonotype. The chain recombines TRBV20-1 with TRBJ2-7, with TRBD2 identical over 8 bases. The CDR3 totals 19 residues. The junction had 20 bases not matched to a gene; V was cut back by 3 bases and J by 1 base. The germline gives CDR1 DFQATT, CDR2 SNEGSKA (reference sequence). CDR3 DNA: TGCAGTGCTAGGGGACCCTCCGTGAAGCGGGAGAATTGGTCCTACGAGCAGTACTTC. Encoded protein: CSARGPSVKRENWSYEQYF.

The chain has TRBV25-1 and TRBJ2-5; D remains unclear. The J call may be wrong; the DNA end is better matched by TRBJ2-7. Germline V gives CDR1 MGHDK, CDR2 SYGVNS. The CDR3 runs 13 residues. CDR3 in amino acids: CASSNRVSYEQYF. The CDR3 DNA follows: TGTGCCAGCAGTAATAGAGTCTCCTACGAGCAGTACTTC.

This clonotype has more than one count but fewer than ten. The J gene is TRBJ2-5, the V gene TRBV12-3 or TRBV12-4, with 8 nucleotides matching TRBD1. The DNA end is more similar to TRBJ2-1, so the J call may be wrong. The CDR3 has 12 residues. For the CDR3, the DNA is TGTGCCAGCAGTTATGGACAGGGTGAGCAGTTCTTC. This encodes CASSYGQGEQFF.

This clonotype has only a few counts. The chain couples TRBV12-3 or TRBV12-4 to TRBJ2-5; the match to TRBD2 covers 11 bases. V lost 7 bases and J lost 2; bases outside the gene matches: 6. CDR3 length equals 15 residues. The CDR3 here is CASKPGLAVQETQYF. The CDR3 DNA sequence: TGTGCCAGCAAACCGGGACTAGCGGTTCAAGAGACCCAGTACTTC.

This clonotype has only a few counts. V gene TRBV11-2 combines with J gene TRBJ2-2; 10 bases align to TRBD2. The V segment lost 1 base and the J segment 8 bases; nucleotides outside the gene matches: 13. The CDR3 is made up of 18 amino acids. The germline gives CDR1 SGHAT, CDR2 FQNNGV. Here the CDR3 DNA reads TGTGCCAGCAGCTTAGTCCGAAGCGGGAGGGGATACAAGGGGGAGCTGTTTTTT. The encoded protein is CASSLVRSGRGYKGELFF.

This clonotype was detected only a few times. The chain is built from TRBV19 and TRBJ2-5, with 8 bases matching TRBD1. Trimming took 9 bases from V and 4 from J; bases not matched to a gene: 10. The CDR3 has 14 amino acids. Germline V gene sequence: CDR1 LNHDA, CDR2 SQIVND (reference sequence). The chain's CDR3 is CASRDRGVRETQYF. CDR3 DNA: TGTGCCAGCAGAGACAGGGGAGTTCGAGAGACCCAGTACTTC.

This clonotype was counted between two and nine times. This rearrangement joins TRBV5-1 to TRBJ1-1; perhaps TRBD1 as D (5 bases). V was clipped by 5 bases and J by 0 bases, with 8 bases between them. The CDR3 spans 13 residues. Germline V gene data show CDR1 as SGHRS and CDR2 as YFSETQ. CDR3 loop: CASRRGVNTEAFF. The CDR3 DNA sequence: TGCGCCAGCAGGAGGGGAGTGAACACTGAAGCTTTCTTT.

The chain links TRBV29-1 to TRBJ2-5, with 13 bases that match TRBD2. Germline values: CDR1 SQVTM, CDR2 ANQGSEA. The V gene end was trimmed by 6 bases and the J gene end by 7 bases; junction bases not matched to a gene: 17. CDR3 length equals 17 residues. The CDR3 bases are TGCAGCGTGGACAGGGGACTAGCGGGGTTTATGAGCGGGACCCAGTACTTC. Translating it yields CSVDRGLAGFMSGTQYF.

A few counts support this clonotype. The V call is TRBV3-1, the J call TRBJ1-2; D is unresolved. V gave up 4 bases and J gave up 8 bases, with 23 bases separating them. The CDR3 contains 16 residues. Per germline, CDR1 LGHDT and CDR2 YNNKEL (reference sequence). The CDR3 loop reads CASSPASTQLRSGYTF. CDR3 in DNA: TGTGCCAGCAGCCCGGCTTCGACCCAGCTGAGGAGCGGCTACACCTTC.

The J gene is TRBJ2-3, the V gene TRBV6-5; D tentatively fits TRBD1 or TRBD2 (5 bases each). V was clipped by 2 bases and J by 0 bases, with 12 bases between them. The CDR3 runs to 16 residues. CDR1 and CDR2 from the germline V gene are MNHEY and SVGAGI. Here the CDR3 DNA reads TGTGCCAGCAGTTACGGGGACCGAGGGAGCACAGATACGCAGTATTTT. It specifies CASSYGDRGSTDTQYF.

This clonotype was seen a few times. The chain employs TRBV7-9 and TRBJ2-1, with D tentatively TRBD1 or TRBD2 (5 bases each). Germline V CDR1 and CDR2: SEHNR, FQNEAQ (reference sequence). There are 16 residues in the CDR3. The germline V and J ends were trimmed by 4 bases and 10 bases, with 23 bases remaining between them. The CDR3 bases are TGTGCCAGCAGCTCGACCGGGACGCCGGCTTATCAGGAGCAGTTCTTC. Protein: CASSSTGTPAYQEQFF.

The CDR3 reads CASSPWGAGVTDTQYF. CDR3 sequence (DNA): TGTGCCAGCAGCCCCTGGGGAGCGGGAGTCACAGATACGCAGTATTTT. The V and J genes are TRBV7-8 and TRBJ2-3; 8 nucleotides agree with TRBD2. After removal of 5 bases from V and 2 bases from J, the junction contained 9 bases not matched to a gene. Germline loops: CDR1 SGHVS, CDR2 FQNEAQ. The CDR3 is 16 amino acids.

V and J are TRBV28 and TRBJ2-7, with D tentatively TRBD1 (6 bases). This CDR3 has 14 amino acids. Germline V gene lookup returns CDR1 MDHEN and CDR2 SYDVKM. The V gene lost 4 bases and the J gene lost 0 bases, with 10 bases spanning the gap. CDR3 sequence (DNA): TGTGCCAGCAGTTACAGGGCTGTCTCCTACGAGCAGTACTTC. Protein: CASSYRAVSYEQYF.

The rearrangement joins TRBV29-1 to TRBJ1-3; TRBD1 is a possible D gene (5 bases). Germline V gene data show CDR1 as SQVTM and CDR2 as ANQGSEA. The CDR3 has 14 amino acids. The V and J ends lost 7 bases and 2 bases respectively, with 15 bases between them. Written as DNA, the CDR3 is TGCAGCGCTTACGGGGGGTATACTGGAAACACCATATATTTT. Its protein is CSAYGGYTGNTIYF.

The count of this clonotype is one. V and J are TRBV7-6 and TRBJ2-1, with 11 bases that match TRBD2. The CDR3 has 17 amino acids. Per germline, CDR1 SGHVS and CDR2 FNYEAQ. V was pared by 4 bases and J by 8 bases, with 13 bases of the junction left unmatched. CDR3 sequence (DNA): TGTGCCAGCAGCTGGTCATTAGCGGGGGGGGCCCCCCATGAGCAGTTCTTC. This encodes CASSWSLAGGAPHEQFF. The variable domain in full, with the rest retrieved from reference TRBV7-6 and TRBJ2-1, is GAGVSQSPRYKVTKRGQDVALRCDPISGHVSLYWYRQALGQGPEFLTYFNYEAQQDKSGLPNDRFSAERPEGSISTLTIQRTEQRDSAMYRCASSWSLAGGAPHEQFFGPGTRLTVL.

This chain links TRBV29-1 with TRBJ2-5; weak D call: TRBD1 (5 bases). The DNA end favors TRBJ2-7, so the J call may be wrong. Germline-derived CDR1 and CDR2 are SQVTM and ANQGSEA. This CDR3 contains 10 residues. This chain's CDR3 is CSAKGNEQYF. In nucleotides, the CDR3 is TGCAGCGCCAAGGGGAACGAGCAGTACTTC.

This clonotype has only a few counts. The chain recombines TRBV7-2 with TRBJ1-3; possible D gene TRBD1, 5 bases. The germline gives CDR1 SGHTA, CDR2 FQGNSA. V was cut by 5 bases and J by 2 bases, with 10 bases left in between. This CDR3 is 14 amino acids long. The CDR3 spells CASSPSGTGNTIYF. In nucleotides, the CDR3 is TGTGCCAGCAGCCCATCAGGGACTGGAAACACCATATATTTT.